This T cell receptor beta chain derives from a study of T cells in Graves' hyperthyroidism and ophthalmopathy. Patients having uncontrolled infection, another autoimmune disease, pregnancy or lactation were not included. On the basis of clinical symptoms, serum thyroxine and TRAb, thyroid ultrasound and orbital computed tomography, diagnoses were made. This clonotype was found many times. The antigen is not known. RNA transcripts gave rise to amplified TCR beta CDR3 regions. Using the HTBI primer set, a first-round RT-PCR was run on the TCR CDR3. MiXCR was run by TCRdb on the multiplex PCR reads, yielding one entry per CDR3 protein. The sample has hundreds of thousands of distinct CDR3 sequences; about 12% are singletons. The study's findings and limits: Progression to ophthalmopathy was predicted a median of roughly 6.6 months early. Most clonotypes expanded in the thyroid (above 0.001) were also present in blood.

The CDR3 sequence is 15 residues long. CDR1 and CDR2 from the germline V gene are MDHEN and SYDVKM. The trim removed 6 bases at V and 1 base at J, leaving 9 bases unmatched. The source is a woman under 30 with Graves' hyperthyroidism. Material for sequencing was blood. This rearrangement joins TRBV28 to TRBJ2-7; 7 positions agree with TRBD1. The DNA for the CDR3 is TGTGCCAGCAGCTCAACCGGGACAGAGTCCTACGAGCAGTACTTC. Residues: CASSSTGTESYEQYF. The variable domain in full, completed from reference TRBV28 and TRBJ2-7, reads DVKVTQSSRYLVKRTGEKVFLECVQDMDHENMFWYRQDPGLGLRLIYFSYDVKMKEKGDIPEGYSVSREKKERFSLILESASTNQTSMYLCASSSTGTESYEQYFGPGTRLTVT.